A few counts support the clone carrying this T cell receptor (beta chain). What it recognizes is unknown. This sample stems from a study of T cells in Graves' hyperthyroidism and ophthalmopathy. Whole-study findings and limits: Among thyroid clonotypes expanded above 0.001, most also appeared in blood.

Between the trimmed V and J ends, which lost 6 bases and 0 bases, there was a span of 11 bases. This CDR3 has 14 amino acids. TCR beta CDR3 region amplification was performed from RNA transcripts. With the HTBI primer set, the TCR CDR3 went through a first round of RT-PCR. TCRdb passed the multiplex PCR reads through MiXCR, listing each CDR3 protein once. Of about 420,000 distinct CDR3 sequences in the sample, around 16% are singletons; the top ten hold 7.7%. The clonotype originates from a woman aged 18-30 years with Graves' hyperthyroidism. The chain joins TRBV12-3 or TRBV12-4 to TRBJ1-2, with D possibly being TRBD1 (5 bases). The sequenced sample consisted of blood. CDR3 protein: CASSVDSSNYGYTF. In DNA, the CDR3 is TGTGCCAGCAGCGTAGACAGCTCTAACTATGGCTACACCTTC.